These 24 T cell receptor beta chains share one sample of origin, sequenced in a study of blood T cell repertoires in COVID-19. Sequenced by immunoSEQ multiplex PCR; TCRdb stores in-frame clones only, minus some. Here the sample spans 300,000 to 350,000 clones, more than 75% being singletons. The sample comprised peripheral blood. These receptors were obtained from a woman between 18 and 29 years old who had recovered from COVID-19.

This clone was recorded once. CDR3: CASSYSSQGNEKLFF. CDR3 nucleotide sequence: TGTGCCAGCAGTTACTCGAGCCAGGGTAATGAAAAACTGTTTTTT. The chain employs TRBV6-5 and TRBJ1-4; perhaps TRBD1 as D (5 bases). Germline values: CDR1 MNHEY, CDR2 SVGAGI. The CDR3 sequence is 15 residues long. The V and J ends lost 0 bases and 4 bases respectively, with 9 bases between them.

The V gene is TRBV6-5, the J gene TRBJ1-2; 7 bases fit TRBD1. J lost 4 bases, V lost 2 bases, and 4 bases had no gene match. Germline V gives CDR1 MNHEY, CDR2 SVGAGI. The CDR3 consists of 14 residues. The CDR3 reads CASSYRGGSYGYTF. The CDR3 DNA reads TGTGCCAGCAGTTACCGAGGGGGCAGCTATGGCTACACCTTC.

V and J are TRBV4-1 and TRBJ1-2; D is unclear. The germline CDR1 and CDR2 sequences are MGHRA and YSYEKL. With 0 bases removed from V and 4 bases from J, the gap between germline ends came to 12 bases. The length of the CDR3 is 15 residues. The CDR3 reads CASSQDTQRTYGYTF. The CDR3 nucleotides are TGCGCCAGCAGCCAAGATACACAGAGAACCTATGGCTACACCTTC.

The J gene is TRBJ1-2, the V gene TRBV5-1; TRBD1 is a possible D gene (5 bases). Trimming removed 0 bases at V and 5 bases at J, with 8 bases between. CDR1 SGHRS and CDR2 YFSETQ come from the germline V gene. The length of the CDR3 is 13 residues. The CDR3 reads CASSLVGDYGYTF. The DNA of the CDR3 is TGCGCCAGCAGCTTGGTAGGGGATTATGGCTACACCTTC. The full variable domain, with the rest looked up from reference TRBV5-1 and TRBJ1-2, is KAGVTQTPRYLIKTRGQQVTLSCSPISGHRSVSWYQQTPGQGLQFLFEYFSETQRNKGNFPGRFSGRQFSNSRSEMNVSTLELGDSALYLCASSLVGDYGYTFGSGTRLTVV.

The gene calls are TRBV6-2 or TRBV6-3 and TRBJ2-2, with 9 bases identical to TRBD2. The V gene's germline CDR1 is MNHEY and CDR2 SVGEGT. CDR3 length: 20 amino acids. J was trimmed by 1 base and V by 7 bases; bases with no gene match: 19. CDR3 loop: CASNPLVGTSHRMNTGELFF. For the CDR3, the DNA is TGTGCCAGCAACCCACTGGTAGGGACTAGCCACCGAATGAACACCGGGGAGCTGTTTTTT.

The CDR3 DNA reads TGTGCCAGCAGAAAACAGGGGGCTGGCTACGAGCAGTACGTC. This translates into CASRKQGAGYEQYV. The chain employs TRBV6-5 and TRBJ2-7; 9 positions agree with TRBD1. Germline V lookup: CDR1 MNHEY, CDR2 SVGAGI. The J segment lost 3 bases and the V segment lost 6 bases, leaving 6 bases of the junction unmatched. This CDR3 region has 14 residues.

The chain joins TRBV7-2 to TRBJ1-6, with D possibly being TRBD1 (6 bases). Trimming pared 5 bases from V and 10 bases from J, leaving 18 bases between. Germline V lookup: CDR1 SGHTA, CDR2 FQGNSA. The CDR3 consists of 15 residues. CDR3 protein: CASSLRGAYPSPLHF. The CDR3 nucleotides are TGTGCCAGCAGCCTCCGGGGGGCCTACCCGTCACCCCTCCACTTT.

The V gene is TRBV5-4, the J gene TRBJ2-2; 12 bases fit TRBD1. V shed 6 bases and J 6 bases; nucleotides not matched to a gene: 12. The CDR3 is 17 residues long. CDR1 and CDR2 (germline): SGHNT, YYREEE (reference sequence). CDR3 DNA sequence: TGTGCCAGCAACGACCGGGACAGGGGGCTGTTGGCCGGGGAGCTGTTTTTT. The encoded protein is CASNDRDRGLLAGELFF.

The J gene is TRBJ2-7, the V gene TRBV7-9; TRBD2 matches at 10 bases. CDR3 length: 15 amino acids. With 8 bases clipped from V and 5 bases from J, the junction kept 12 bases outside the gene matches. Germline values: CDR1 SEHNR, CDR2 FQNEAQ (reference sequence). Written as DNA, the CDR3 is TGTGCCAGCGGGGACCCGACTAGCGGGTACAACGAGCAGTACGTC. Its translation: CASGDPTSGYNEQYV.

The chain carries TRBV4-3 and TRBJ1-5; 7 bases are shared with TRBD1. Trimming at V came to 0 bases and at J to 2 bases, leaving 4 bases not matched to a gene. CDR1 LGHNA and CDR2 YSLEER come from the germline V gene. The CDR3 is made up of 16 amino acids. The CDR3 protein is CASSQDGQGGNQPQHF. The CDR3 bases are TGCGCCAGCAGCCAAGATGGGCAGGGGGGCAATCAGCCCCAGCATTTT.

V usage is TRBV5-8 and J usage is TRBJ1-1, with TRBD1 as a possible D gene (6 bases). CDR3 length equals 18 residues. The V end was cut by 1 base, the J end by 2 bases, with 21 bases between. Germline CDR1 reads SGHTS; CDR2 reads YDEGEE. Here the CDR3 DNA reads TGTGCCAGCAGCTTGAGACCGAAAATACTCAGGGGCAACACTGAAGCTTTCTTT. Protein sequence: CASSLRPKILRGNTEAFF.

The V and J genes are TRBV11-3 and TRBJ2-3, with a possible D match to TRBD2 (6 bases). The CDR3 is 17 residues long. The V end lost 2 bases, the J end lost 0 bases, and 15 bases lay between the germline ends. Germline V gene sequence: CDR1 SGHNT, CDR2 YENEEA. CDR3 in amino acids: CASSLLFAGSSTDTQYF. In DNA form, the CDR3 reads TGTGCCAGCAGCTTATTGTTTGCGGGGAGTAGCACAGATACGCAGTATTTT.

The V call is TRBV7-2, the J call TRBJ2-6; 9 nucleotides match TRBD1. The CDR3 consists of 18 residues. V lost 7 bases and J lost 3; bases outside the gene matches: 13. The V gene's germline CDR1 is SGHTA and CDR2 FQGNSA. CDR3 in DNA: TGTGCCAGCACCACAGTGTTGACAGGGGGATTTGGGGCCAACGTCCTGACTTTC. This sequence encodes CASTTVLTGGFGANVLTF. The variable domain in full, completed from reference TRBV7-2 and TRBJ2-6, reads GAGVSQSPSNKVTEKGKDVELRCDPISGHTALYWYRQSLGQGLEFLIYFQGNSAPDKSGLPSDRFSAERTGGSVSTLTIQRTQQEDSAVYLCASTTVLTGGFGANVLTFGAGSRLTVL.

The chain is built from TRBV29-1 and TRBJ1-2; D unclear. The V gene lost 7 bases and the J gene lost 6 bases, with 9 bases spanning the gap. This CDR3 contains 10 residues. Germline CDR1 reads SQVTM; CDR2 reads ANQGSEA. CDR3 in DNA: TGCAGCGCATTGACTGATGGCTACACCTTC. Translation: CSALTDGYTF. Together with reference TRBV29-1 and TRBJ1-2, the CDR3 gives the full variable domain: SAVISQKPSRDICQRGTSLTIQCQVDSQVTMMFWYRQQPGQSLTLIATANQGSEATYESGFVIDKFPISRPNLTFSTLTVSNMSPEDSSIYLCSALTDGYTFGSGTRLTVV.

CDR3 in amino acids: CATSDTGGRADTQYF. In DNA, the CDR3 is TGTGCCACCAGTGATACAGGGGGGAGGGCAGATACGCAGTATTTT. The genes are TRBV24-1 and TRBJ2-3; D may be TRBD1 (8 bases). V gave up 3 bases and J gave up 4 bases, with 13 bases separating them. The CDR3 has 15 amino acids. The germline CDR1 and CDR2 sequences are KGHDR and SFDVKD.

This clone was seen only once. CDR3 sequence: CASSERDTSETQYF. CDR3 coding DNA: TGCGCCAGCAGCGAGCGGGATACATCGGAGACCCAGTACTTC. The chain has TRBV4-3 and TRBJ2-5; 7 bases are a match to TRBD2. This CDR3 comprises 14 residues. The germline CDR1 and CDR2 sequences are LGHNA and YSLEER. V lost 5 bases, J lost 5 bases, and 8 bases stayed unmatched.

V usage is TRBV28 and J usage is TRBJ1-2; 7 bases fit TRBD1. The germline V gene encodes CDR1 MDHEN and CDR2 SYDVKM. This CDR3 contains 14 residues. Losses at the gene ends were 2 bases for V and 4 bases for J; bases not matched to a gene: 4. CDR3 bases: TGTGCCAGCAGTTTACTGACAGGGAGCTATGGCTACACCTTC. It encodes CASSLLTGSYGYTF.

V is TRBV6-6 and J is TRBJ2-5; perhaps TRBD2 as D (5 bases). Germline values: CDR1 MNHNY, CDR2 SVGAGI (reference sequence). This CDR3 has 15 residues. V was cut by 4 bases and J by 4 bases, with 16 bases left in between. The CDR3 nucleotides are TGTGCCAGCAGTTCCCCGGCGGGTAACCTAGAGACCCAGTACTTC. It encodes CASSSPAGNLETQYF.

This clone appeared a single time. Here the CDR3 DNA reads TGTGCCAGCAGCACCGGGACAGGAGATAACACCGGGGAGCTGTTTTTT. As protein: CASSTGTGDNTGELFF. The rearrangement uses TRBV6-2 or TRBV6-3 and TRBJ2-2; the match to TRBD1 covers 8 bases. The length of the CDR3 is 16 residues. Trimming removed 6 bases from V and 2 bases from J; junction bases left unmatched: 8. Germline lookup yields CDR1 MNHEY and CDR2 SVGEGT.

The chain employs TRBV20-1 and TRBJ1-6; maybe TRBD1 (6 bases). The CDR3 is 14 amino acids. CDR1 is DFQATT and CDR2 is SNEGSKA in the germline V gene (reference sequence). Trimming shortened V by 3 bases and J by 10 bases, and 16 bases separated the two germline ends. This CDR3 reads CSASELQGNSPLHF. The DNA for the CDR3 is TGCAGTGCTAGTGAACTACAGGGAAACTCACCCCTCCACTTT.

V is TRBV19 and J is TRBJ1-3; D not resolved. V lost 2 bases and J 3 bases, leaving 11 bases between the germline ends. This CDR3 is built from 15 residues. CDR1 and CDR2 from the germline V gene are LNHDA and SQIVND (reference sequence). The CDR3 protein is CASSIIGGNGNTIYF. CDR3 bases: TGTGCCAGTAGTATAATAGGAGGGAATGGAAACACCATATATTTT.

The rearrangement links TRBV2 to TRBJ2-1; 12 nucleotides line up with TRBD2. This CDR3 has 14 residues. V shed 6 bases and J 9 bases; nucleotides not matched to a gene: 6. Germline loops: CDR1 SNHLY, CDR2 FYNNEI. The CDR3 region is CASSTLAGGAEQFF. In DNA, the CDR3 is TGTGCCAGCAGCACACTAGCGGGAGGAGCTGAGCAGTTCTTC. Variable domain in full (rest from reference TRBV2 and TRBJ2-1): EPEVTQTPSHQVTQMGQEVILRCVPISNHLYFYWYRQILGQKVEFLVSFYNNEISEKSEIFDDQFSVERPDGSNFTLKIRSTKLEDSAMYFCASSTLAGGAEQFFGPGTRLTVL.

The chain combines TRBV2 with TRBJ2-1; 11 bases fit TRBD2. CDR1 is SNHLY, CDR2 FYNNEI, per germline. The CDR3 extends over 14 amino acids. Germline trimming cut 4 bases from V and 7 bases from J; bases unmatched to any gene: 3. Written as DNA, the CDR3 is TGTGCCAGCAGTGTCACTAGCGGGAGTAATGAGCAGTTCTTC. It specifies CASSVTSGSNEQFF. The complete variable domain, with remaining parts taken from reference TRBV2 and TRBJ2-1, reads EPEVTQTPSHQVTQMGQEVILRCVPISNHLYFYWYRQILGQKVEFLVSFYNNEISEKSEIFDDQFSVERPDGSNFTLKIRSTKLEDSAMYFCASSVTSGSNEQFFGPGTRLTVL.

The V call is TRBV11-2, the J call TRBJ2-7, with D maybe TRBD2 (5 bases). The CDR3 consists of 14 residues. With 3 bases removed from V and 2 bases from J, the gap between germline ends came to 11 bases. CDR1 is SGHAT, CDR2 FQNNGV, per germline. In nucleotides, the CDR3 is TGTGCCAGCAGCTTTGGAAGCGGCCCCTACGAGCAGTACGTC. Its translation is CASSFGSGPYEQYV.